The 25 T cell receptor beta chains below were found in one sample sequenced in a study of T cell responses to AZD1222 COVID-19 vaccine. Clones were read by immunoSEQ multiplex PCR, and TCRdb kept only the in-frame ones, dropping some. Here the sample spans 100,000 to 140,000 clones, 80% to 95% being singletons. The material sequenced was peripheral blood, taken 28 days after the second AZD1222 dose. Receptors originate from an adult who received the AZD1222 COVID-19 vaccine.

The chain has TRBV27 and TRBJ2-1; D perhaps matches TRBD1 (6 bases). Germline CDR1 and CDR2: MNHEY and SMNVEV (reference sequence). V was pared by 5 bases and J by 1 base, with 6 bases between. This CDR3 is 13 amino acids long. CDR3 nucleotide sequence: TGTGCCAGCAGTAGGGGGTCCTACAATGAGCAGTTCTTC. Its protein product is CASSRGSYNEQFF.

The chain has TRBV7-2 and TRBJ1-2; 12 bases align to TRBD1. The germline V gene encodes CDR1 SGHTA and CDR2 FQGNSA. The junction had 9 bases not matched to a gene; V was cut back by 6 bases and J by 7 bases. CDR3 length: 15 residues. The CDR3 loop reads CASRQTGTGGSGYTF. CDR3 sequence (DNA): TGTGCCAGCAGGCAGACCGGGACAGGGGGCTCTGGCTACACCTTC.

This clone occurred once. V usage is TRBV12-3 or TRBV12-4 and J usage is TRBJ2-5; D unresolved. V lost 3 bases to trimming and J lost 4 bases, with 6 bases between them. The CDR3 extends over 12 amino acids. DNA for the CDR3: TGTGCCAGCAGTTTTGACCGAGAGACCCAGTACTTC. This translates into CASSFDRETQYF.

The chain carries TRBV28 and TRBJ2-7, with D perhaps matching TRBD1 or TRBD2 (5 bases each). Trimming removed 7 bases from V and 2 bases from J, with 15 bases in between. The CDR3 spans 14 residues. Germline-derived CDR1 and CDR2 are MDHEN and SYDVKM. This chain's CDR3 is CASTPRGVPYEQYF. The CDR3 bases are TGTGCCAGCACCCCGCGAGGGGTGCCCTACGAGCAGTACTTC.

This chain joins TRBV24-1 and TRBJ1-1, with D uncertain. CDR3 length equals 13 residues. Germline CDR1 reads KGHDR; CDR2 reads SFDVKD. V was trimmed by 12 bases and J by 1 base, leaving 14 bases between them. CDR3 nucleotides: TGTGCCCCCCGAGGGTTAGCGAACACTGAAGCTTTCTTT. Translated, it gives CAPRGLANTEAFF.

The genes are TRBV6-5 and TRBJ2-7; 9 nucleotides agree with TRBD1. CDR1 MNHEY and CDR2 SVGAGI come from the germline V gene. J was trimmed by 2 bases and V by 11 bases; bases with no gene match: 7. The CDR3 is made up of 13 amino acids. CDR3 coding DNA: TGTGCCGCGGGACAGGGTTTCGCCTACGAGCAGTACTTC. Amino acids: CAAGQGFAYEQYF.

This chain joins TRBV28 and TRBJ2-7; a weak D match, TRBD2 (6 bases). CDR1 MDHEN and CDR2 SYDVKM come from the germline V gene. The V and J ends lost 6 bases and 2 bases respectively, with 11 bases between them. CDR3 length: 13 amino acids. CDR3: CASSGSPTYEQYF. The CDR3 DNA sequence: TGTGCCAGCAGCGGGAGCCCAACCTACGAGCAGTACTTC.

The J gene is TRBJ1-5, the V gene TRBV19, with D unresolved. The CDR3 is 16 amino acids. CDR1 LNHDA and CDR2 SQIVND come from the germline V gene (reference sequence). V lost 1 base and J 2 bases, leaving 12 bases between the germline ends. Here the CDR3 DNA reads TGTGCCAGTAGTATAGGTTCGATTCCTGGCAATCAGCCCCAGCATTTT. This gives the protein CASSIGSIPGNQPQHF.

The rearrangement uses TRBV5-1 and TRBJ1-6; D may be TRBD1 (5 bases). Germline V CDR1 and CDR2: SGHRS, YFSETQ. Trimming cost V 1 base and J 0 bases, with 5 bases left between them. The CDR3 contains 15 residues. Written as DNA, the CDR3 is TGCGCCAGCAGCTTGCAGGGCTCCTATAATTCACCCCTCCACTTT. Its protein product is CASSLQGSYNSPLHF.

This chain connects TRBV7-9 to TRBJ1-5, with TRBD1 as a possible D gene (6 bases). Germline V lookup: CDR1 SEHNR, CDR2 FQNEAQ (reference sequence). V was trimmed by 2 bases and J by 4 bases, leaving 6 bases between them. CDR3 length: 13 residues. DNA of the CDR3: TGTGCCAGCAGCTTAAGGGGGAATCAGCCCCAGCATTTT. Protein sequence: CASSLRGNQPQHF.

The V call is TRBV3-1 (or the pseudogene TRBV3-2), the J call TRBJ2-1; 8 bases fit TRBD2. CDR1 is LGHDT, CDR2 YNNKEL, per germline (reference sequence). The CDR3 consists of 17 residues. V was pared by 1 base and J by 8 bases, with 13 bases of the junction left unmatched. The CDR3 nucleotides are TGTGCCAGCAGCCAAGCGACAGCCGGGACTAGTTGGTATGAGCAGTTCTTC. The encoded protein is CASSQATAGTSWYEQFF.

The chain combines TRBV25-1 with TRBJ2-7; possibly TRBD1 for D (5 bases). CDR1 and CDR2 (germline): MGHDK, SYGVNS. The V end was cut by 3 bases, the J end by 12 bases, with 18 bases between. The CDR3 length is 13 residues. The CDR3 DNA reads as TGTGCCAGCAGTGAGGCAGGGCAGGGCCCTAGGTACTTC. Its protein product is CASSEAGQGPRYF.

This chain connects TRBV12-3 or TRBV12-4 to TRBJ1-5; D gene unclear. The length of the CDR3 is 12 residues. V dropped 2 bases and J dropped 6 bases, with 5 bases sitting between them. CDR3: CASSLFGQPQHF. CDR3 sequence (DNA): TGTGCCAGCAGTTTATTCGGTCAGCCCCAGCATTTT.

This chain uses TRBV9 with TRBJ2-5; a weak D match, TRBD2 (5 bases). This CDR3 spans 13 amino acids. Per germline, CDR1 SGDLS and CDR2 YYNGEE. V was shortened by 4 bases and J by 6 bases, with 13 bases between the two germline ends. In nucleotides, the CDR3 is TGTGCCAGCAGCCCTCTAGCTTCACAGACCCAGTACTTC. Protein: CASSPLASQTQYF. Using reference TRBV9 and TRBJ2-5 for the parts outside the CDR3, the full variable domain is DSGVTQTPKHLITATGQRVTLRCSPRSGDLSVYWYQQSLDQGLQFLIQYYNGEERAKGNILERFSAQQFPDLHSELNLSSLELGDSALYFCASSPLASQTQYFGPGTRLLVL.

V gene TRBV11-2 combines with J gene TRBJ2-7; 7 nucleotides match TRBD1. Trimming took 2 bases from V and 1 from J; bases not matched to a gene: 5. CDR3 length: 15 amino acids. The germline gives CDR1 SGHAT, CDR2 FQNNGV. The chain's CDR3 is CASSLSRDSSYEQYF. For the CDR3, the DNA is TGTGCCAGCAGCTTATCCCGGGACAGTTCCTACGAGCAGTACTTC.

The chain has TRBV6-2 or TRBV6-3 and TRBJ2-3, with 8 nucleotides matching TRBD2. The CDR3 spans 17 residues. V lost 5 bases, J lost 5 bases, and 15 bases stayed unmatched. Germline values: CDR1 MNHEY, CDR2 SVGEGT. CDR3 bases: TGTGCCAGCAGTATCGCTGTTGTAGCGGGAATGGGAGATACGCAGTATTTT. Protein: CASSIAVVAGMGDTQYF.

The V gene is TRBV5-1, the J gene TRBJ2-2; TRBD2 matches 9 bases. V gave up 4 bases and J gave up 0 bases; unmatched junction bases: 22. There are 22 residues in the CDR3. Germline V gene data show CDR1 as SGHRS and CDR2 as YFSETQ. The CDR3 DNA reads as TGCGCCAGCAGCCCAGGGTTGCGGGCGCTGGCGGGAGGGATCGCGAACACCGGGGAGCTGTTTTTT. This codes for CASSPGLRALAGGIANTGELFF.

This clone occurred once. CDR3 DNA sequence: TGTGCTAGTGGTTTGGTACAGTTCGGGGGGCTCACAGATACGCAGTATTTT. It codes for CASGLVQFGGLTDTQYF. The gene calls are TRBV12-5 and TRBJ2-3, with a possible D match to TRBD2 (7 bases). Per the germline V gene, CDR1 is LGHNT and CDR2 is FRNRAP. The CDR3 has 17 residues. V gave up 0 bases and J gave up 2 bases, with 15 bases separating them.

This clone came up a few times. The V and J genes are TRBV11-2 and TRBJ2-1; 8 positions match TRBD2. The J segment lost 2 bases and the V segment lost 5 bases, leaving 11 bases of the junction unmatched. This CDR3 contains 17 residues. Germline CDR1 and CDR2: SGHAT and FQNNGV. The CDR3 protein is CASSPTAGVSPYNEQFF. The CDR3 coding sequence is TGTGCCAGCAGCCCAACAGCGGGAGTAAGCCCCTACAATGAGCAGTTCTTC. The variable domain in full, completed from reference TRBV11-2 and TRBJ2-1, reads EAGVAQSPRYKIIEKRQSVAFWCNPISGHATLYWYQQILGQGPKLLIQFQNNGVVDDSQLPKDRFSAERLKGVDSTLKIQPAKLEDSAVYLCASSPTAGVSPYNEQFFGPGTRLTVL.

This clone occurred once. The chain carries TRBV28 and TRBJ1-2, with 9 bases that match TRBD1. CDR1 is MDHEN, CDR2 SYDVKM, per germline. The CDR3 sequence is 13 residues long. V lost 10 bases and J lost 3; bases outside the gene matches: 6. The DNA for the CDR3 is TGTGCCAACCAGGACAGGGGCGACTATGGCTACACCTTC. It translates to CANQDRGDYGYTF.

The rearrangement joins TRBV6-5 to TRBJ1-1, with 9 bases fitting TRBD1. Germline V gives CDR1 MNHEY, CDR2 SVGAGI. The J segment lost 8 bases and the V segment lost 7 bases, leaving 8 bases of the junction unmatched. This CDR3 is built from 13 residues. CDR3 nucleotides: TGTGCCAGCACCCCGGGACAGGGCATGGAAGCTTTCTTT. Protein sequence: CASTPGQGMEAFF.

The V and J genes are TRBV20-1 and TRBJ2-7; D uncertain. Germline assignment: CDR1 DFQATT and CDR2 SNEGSKA (reference sequence). V lost 4 bases and J lost 2, with 3 bases in between. The CDR3 runs to 10 residues. The chain's CDR3 is CSAKAYEQYF. The CDR3, as DNA: TGCAGTGCTAAGGCCTACGAGCAGTACTTC.

V and J are TRBV18 and TRBJ1-2, with D possibly being TRBD1 (5 bases). Trimming pared 0 bases from V and 14 bases from J, leaving 19 bases between. Germline CDR1 is KGHSH and CDR2 is LQKENI. The CDR3 is 14 residues long. The CDR3 protein is CASSPPGQKGSHTF. The CDR3 DNA follows: TGTGCCAGCTCACCACCGGGCCAGAAGGGGAGCCATACCTTC.

This chain links TRBV11-2 with TRBJ2-3; D call uncertain. Trimming cost V 4 bases and J 0 bases, with 17 bases left between them. The CDR3 consists of 17 residues. Germline CDR1 SGHAT, CDR2 FQNNGV. CDR3 DNA sequence: TGTGCCAGCAGCTATGACTCGGACGGCCCAAGCACAGATACGCAGTATTTT. It codes for CASSYDSDGPSTDTQYF.

V and J are TRBV5-6 and TRBJ2-7; 7 bases agree with TRBD1. V was pared by 3 bases and J by 3 bases, with 12 bases of the junction left unmatched. CDR3 length equals 16 residues. The germline V gene has CDR1 SGHDT and CDR2 YYEEEE. The CDR3 bases are TGTGCCAGCAGCTCCACCCGGGACAGTTGGGACTACGAGCAGTACTTC. The encoded protein is CASSSTRDSWDYEQYF.